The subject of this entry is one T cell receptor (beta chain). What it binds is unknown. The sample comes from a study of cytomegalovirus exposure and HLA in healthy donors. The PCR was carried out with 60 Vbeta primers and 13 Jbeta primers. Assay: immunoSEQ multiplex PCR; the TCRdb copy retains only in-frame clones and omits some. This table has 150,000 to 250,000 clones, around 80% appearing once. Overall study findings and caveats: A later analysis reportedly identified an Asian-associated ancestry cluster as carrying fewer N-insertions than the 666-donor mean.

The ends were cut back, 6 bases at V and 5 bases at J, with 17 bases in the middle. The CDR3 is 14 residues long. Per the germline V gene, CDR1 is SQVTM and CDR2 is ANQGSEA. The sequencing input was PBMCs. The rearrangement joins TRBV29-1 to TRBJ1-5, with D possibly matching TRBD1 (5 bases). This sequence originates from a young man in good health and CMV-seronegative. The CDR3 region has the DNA TGCAGCGTCTCGGGGGGGGGAGGTGATCAGCCCCAGCATTTT. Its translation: CSVSGGGGDQPQHF. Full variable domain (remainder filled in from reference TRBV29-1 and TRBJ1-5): SAVISQKPSRDICQRGTSLTIQCQVDSQVTMMFWYRQQPGQSLTLIATANQGSEATYESGFVIDKFPISRPNLTFSTLTVSNMSPEDSSIYLCSVSGGGGDQPQHFGDGTRLSIL.